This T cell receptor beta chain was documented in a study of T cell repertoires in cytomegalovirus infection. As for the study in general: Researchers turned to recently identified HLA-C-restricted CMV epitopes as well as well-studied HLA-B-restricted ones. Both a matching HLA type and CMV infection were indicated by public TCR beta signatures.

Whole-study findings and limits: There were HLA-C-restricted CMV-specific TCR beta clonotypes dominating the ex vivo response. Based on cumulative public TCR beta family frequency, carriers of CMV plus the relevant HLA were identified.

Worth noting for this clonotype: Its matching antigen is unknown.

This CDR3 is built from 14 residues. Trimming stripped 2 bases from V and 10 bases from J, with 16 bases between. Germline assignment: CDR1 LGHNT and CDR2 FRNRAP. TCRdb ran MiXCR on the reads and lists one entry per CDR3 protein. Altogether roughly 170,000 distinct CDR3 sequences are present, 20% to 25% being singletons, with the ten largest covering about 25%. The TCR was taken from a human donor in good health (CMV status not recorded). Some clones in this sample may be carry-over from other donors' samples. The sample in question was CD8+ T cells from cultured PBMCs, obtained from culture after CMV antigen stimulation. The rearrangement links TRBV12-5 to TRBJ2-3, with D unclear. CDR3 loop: CASGLPTAAWAQYF. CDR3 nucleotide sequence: TGTGCTAGTGGTTTGCCTACGGCGGCATGGGCGCAGTATTTT.